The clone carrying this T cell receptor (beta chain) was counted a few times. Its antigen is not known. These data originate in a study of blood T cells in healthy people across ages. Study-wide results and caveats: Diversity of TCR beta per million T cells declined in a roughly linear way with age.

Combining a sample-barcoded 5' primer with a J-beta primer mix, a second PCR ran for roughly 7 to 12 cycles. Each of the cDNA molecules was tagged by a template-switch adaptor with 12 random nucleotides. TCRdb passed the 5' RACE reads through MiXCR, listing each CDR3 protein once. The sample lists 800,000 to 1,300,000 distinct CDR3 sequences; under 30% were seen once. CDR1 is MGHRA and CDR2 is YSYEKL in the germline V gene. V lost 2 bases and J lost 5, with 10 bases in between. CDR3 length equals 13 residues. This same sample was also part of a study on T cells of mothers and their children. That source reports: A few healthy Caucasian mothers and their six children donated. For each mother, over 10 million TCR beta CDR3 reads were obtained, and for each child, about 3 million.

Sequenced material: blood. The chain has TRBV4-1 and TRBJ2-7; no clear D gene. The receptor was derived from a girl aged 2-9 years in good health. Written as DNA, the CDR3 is TGCGCCAGCAGCCAATGGATGTTGGACGAGCAGTACTTC. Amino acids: CASSQWMLDEQYF.